Presented here are 28 T cell receptor beta chains from one specimen sequenced in a study of identical twins. TCRdb fed the 5' RACE reads into MiXCR, producing one record per CDR3 protein. The sample has 700,000 to 950,000 distinct CDR3 sequences; 10% to 15% are singletons. The same specimen was also included in a second study, on yellow fever vaccine responses in identical twins.

The specimen was PBMCs. These receptors all come from a woman aged 18-35 years in good health.

The chain combines TRBV12-3 or TRBV12-4 with TRBJ2-7; D possibly corresponds to TRBD2 (6 bases). This CDR3 has 15 amino acids. Between the trimmed V and J ends, which lost 7 bases and 4 bases, there was a span of 20 bases. CDR3 residues: CASMGGPMFLYEQYF. The CDR3 bases are TGTGCCAGCATGGGGGGACCGATGTTCCTGTACGAGCAGTACTTC.

The rearrangement uses TRBV9 and TRBJ1-6, with a tentative D call TRBD1 (5 bases). The germline V gene has CDR1 SGDLS and CDR2 YYNGEE. The CDR3 is 13 residues long. Trimming cost V 3 bases and J 9 bases, with 10 bases left between them. The CDR3 loop is CASSGGDGSPLHF. The CDR3 DNA sequence: TGTGCCAGCAGCGGAGGGGATGGTTCACCCCTCCACTTT.

This clonotype has a handful of counts. The V call is TRBV27, the J call TRBJ2-3, with D possibly being TRBD1 (6 bases). Trimming removed 5 bases at V and 0 bases at J, with 15 bases between. This CDR3 has 16 residues. Germline assignment: CDR1 MNHEY and CDR2 SMNVEV (reference sequence). CDR3 in amino acids: CASSGSGTTSTDTQYF. As DNA, the CDR3 is TGTGCCAGCAGTGGATCCGGGACAACTAGCACAGATACGCAGTATTTT.

At least ten counts were recorded for this clonotype. Here the CDR3 reads CASSQGVRSYEQYF. CDR3 DNA sequence: TGTGCCAGCAGCCAAGGGGTCAGGTCCTACGAGCAGTACTTC. The chain recombines TRBV3-1 with TRBJ2-7, with D unresolved. V was pared by 1 base and J by 1 base, with 8 bases between. The CDR3 extends over 14 amino acids. Germline V gene data show CDR1 as LGHDT and CDR2 as YNNKEL (reference sequence).

This clonotype was seen a few times. The chain carries TRBV12-3 or TRBV12-4 and TRBJ2-1; D might be TRBD1 (6 bases). Trimming removed 5 bases at V and 5 bases at J, with 16 bases between. The CDR3 has 15 residues. The CDR3: CASSLPQDRNNEQFF. In nucleotides, the CDR3 is TGTGCCAGCAGTCTCCCCCAAGACAGGAACAATGAGCAGTTCTTC.

J is TRBJ2-1 and V is TRBV10-3; 8 bases map to TRBD1. V was pared by 5 bases and J by 1 base, with 4 bases of the junction left unmatched. The germline gives CDR1 ENHRY, CDR2 SYGVKD. The CDR3 contains 15 residues. CDR3 sequence reads: CAISSGGPSYNEQFF. DNA of the CDR3: TGTGCCATCAGTTCAGGGGGCCCATCCTACAATGAGCAGTTCTTC.

The gene calls are TRBV10-3 and TRBJ2-3; TRBD2 aligns across 8 bases. The CDR3 contains 13 residues. CDR1 and CDR2 from the germline V gene are ENHRY and SYGVKD. V lost 10 bases and J lost 4; bases outside the gene matches: 7. CDR3 DNA: TGTGCCACCGCGACTAGCGTGGCAGATACGCAGTATTTT. The encoded protein is CATATSVADTQYF.

This sequence joins TRBV29-1 and TRBJ2-3, with D possibly matching TRBD2 (5 bases). This CDR3 is built from 15 residues. In germline, CDR1 is SQVTM, CDR2 ANQGSEA. Trimming cost V 0 bases and J 3 bases, with 13 bases left between them. The CDR3 nucleotides are TGCAGCGTTGAAGATCCCGGGAAGAGGACAGATACGCAGTATTTT. This gives the protein CSVEDPGKRTDTQYF.

This clonotype was picked up many times. This rearrangement joins TRBV5-1 to TRBJ2-1; D is possibly TRBD1 or TRBD2 (5 bases each). The V and J ends lost 2 bases and 4 bases respectively, with 13 bases between them. The CDR3 is 15 amino acids. Germline CDR1 SGHRS, CDR2 YFSETQ. CDR3 protein: CASSFGTPLYNEQFF. The CDR3 coding sequence is TGCGCCAGCAGCTTCGGGACCCCACTATACAATGAGCAGTTCTTC.

This clonotype was seen a handful of times. The chain couples TRBV12-3 or TRBV12-4 to TRBJ2-1, with D perhaps TRBD2 (6 bases). CDR3 length equals 14 residues. V lost 3 bases, J lost 10 bases, and 16 bases lay in between. DNA of the CDR3: TGTGCCAGCAGTTTCCGGGACTTGCAAGCGGAGCAGTTCTTC. It encodes CASSFRDLQAEQFF.

This clonotype was counted many times. The chain is built from TRBV7-6 and TRBJ2-1; 10 bases map to TRBD2. In germline, CDR1 is SGHVS, CDR2 FNYEAQ. This CDR3 has 15 residues. V gave up 5 bases and J gave up 6 bases; unmatched junction bases: 7. CDR3 protein: CASSPNSGRINEQFF. The CDR3 DNA is TGTGCCAGCAGCCCAAATAGCGGGAGGATCAATGAGCAGTTCTTC.

This clonotype has a handful of counts. The chain has TRBV12-3 or TRBV12-4 and TRBJ2-1; D not certain. The CDR3 contains 16 residues. Trimming took 3 bases from V and 4 from J, leaving 16 bases between them. CDR3 sequence: CASSFIRTPDYNEQFF. The CDR3 DNA is TGTGCCAGCAGTTTCATTCGAACACCCGATTACAATGAGCAGTTCTTC.

Remarks on this clonotype: With a much larger clone just one base away, this may be a read error. The chain is built from TRBV6-5 and TRBJ1-5, with D possibly being TRBD1 (6 bases). This CDR3 has 16 amino acids. Looked up from germline, CDR1 is MNHEY and CDR2 is SVGAGI. CDR3 amino acids: CVSSARTGSVNQPQHF. The CDR3 DNA reads TGTGTCAGCAGTGCAAGAACAGGGTCCGTGAATCAGCCCCAGCATTTT.

This clonotype was observed a few times. The chain combines TRBV4-1 with TRBJ2-3; TRBD2 might be the D (7 bases). The germline gives CDR1 MGHRA, CDR2 YSYEKL. Deletions cut 1 base from V and 0 bases from J, with 23 bases between. The CDR3 contains 20 residues. In DNA, the CDR3 is TGCGCCAGCAGCCAAGTGGATGGGGGGGCCGTTTGGTTAAGCACAGATACGCAGTATTTT. It specifies CASSQVDGGAVWLSTDTQYF.

The chain couples TRBV20-1 to TRBJ2-1; 14 bases are shared with TRBD2. Trimming cost V 1 base and J 4 bases; bases outside gene matches: 12. Germline lookup yields CDR1 DFQATT and CDR2 SNEGSKA (reference sequence). The CDR3 loop spans 19 amino acids. CDR3 nucleotides: TGCAGTGCTAGAGTTTTCGGGGGACTAGCGGGAGCGCTATACAATGAGCAGTTCTTC. It is translated as CSARVFGGLAGALYNEQFF.

This sequence joins TRBV28 and TRBJ2-7, with 7 positions matching TRBD1. Trimming took 1 base from V and 2 from J; bases not matched to a gene: 8. CDR3 length: 16 residues. Per germline, CDR1 MDHEN and CDR2 SYDVKM. CDR3 residues: CASSLSAGGIPYEQYV. The CDR3 coding sequence is TGTGCCAGCAGTTTATCCGCAGGGGGTATTCCCTACGAGCAGTACGTC.

This clonotype has only one observation. The J gene is TRBJ2-7, the V gene TRBV2; D might be TRBD1 (6 bases). V lost 3 bases to trimming and J lost 0 bases, with 15 bases between them. Looked up from germline, CDR1 is SNHLY and CDR2 is FYNNEI. The CDR3 has 16 amino acids. The DNA for the CDR3 is TGTGCCAGCAGTGACGTAGGGGGATGGAGCTCCTACGAGCAGTACTTC. Residues: CASSDVGGWSSYEQYF.

Many counts were recorded for this clonotype. CDR3: CASSVLDGTGELFF. CDR3 coding DNA: TGTGCCAGCAGTGTTCTAGATGGGACCGGGGAGCTGTTTTTT. The V and J genes are TRBV6-1 and TRBJ2-2; D ambiguous. The CDR3 has 14 residues. Deletions cut 4 bases from V and 5 bases from J, with 11 bases between. CDR1 is MNHNS and CDR2 is SASEGT in the germline V gene.

This chain connects TRBV7-9 to TRBJ2-7; 12 nucleotides agree with TRBD2. This CDR3 region has 16 residues. Germline CDR1 is SEHNR and CDR2 is FQNEAQ (reference sequence). J was trimmed by 2 bases and V by 2 bases; bases with no gene match: 4. CDR3 in DNA: TGTGCCAGCAGCTTAAAAGCTAGCGGGAGGGCCTACGAGCAGTACTTC. Translated, it gives CASSLKASGRAYEQYF.

This clonotype has ten or more counts. V and J are TRBV12-3 or TRBV12-4 and TRBJ2-1, with D unclear. The germline V and J ends were trimmed by 5 bases and 8 bases, with 16 bases remaining between them. The CDR3 contains 14 residues. CDR3 nucleotides: TGTGCCAGCAGTCTTCCGCCCACGCCGTATGAGCAGTTCTTC. Protein sequence: CASSLPPTPYEQFF.

CDR3 amino acids: CSVEGVGVTQYF. The DNA for the CDR3 is TGCAGCGTTGAAGGCGTTGGAGTGACCCAGTACTTC. V usage is TRBV29-1 and J usage is TRBJ2-5; D is unclear. The V and J ends lost 1 base and 7 bases respectively, with 10 bases between them. The germline V gene has CDR1 SQVTM and CDR2 ANQGSEA. CDR3 size: 12 residues.

There are a few counts of this clonotype. The J gene is TRBJ2-3, the V gene TRBV10-2, with a weak D call TRBD2 (7 bases). In germline, CDR1 is WSHSY, CDR2 SAAADI. The CDR3 is 14 residues long. V was shortened by 10 bases and J by 5 bases, with 19 bases between the two germline ends. The CDR3: CATIGGPGIDTQYF. CDR3 bases: TGCGCCACCATCGGGGGGCCCGGGATAGATACGCAGTATTTT.

This clonotype appeared a few times. V and J are TRBV20-1 and TRBJ2-5; 9 nucleotides agree with TRBD2. The CDR3 sequence is 15 residues long. With V trimmed by 3 bases and J by 0 bases, 5 bases remained unmatched. Germline V gives CDR1 DFQATT, CDR2 SNEGSKA (reference sequence). CDR3 protein: CSASSLAGHQETQYF. CDR3 sequence (DNA): TGCAGTGCTAGTAGCCTAGCGGGGCACCAAGAGACCCAGTACTTC.

This clonotype appeared a few times. The CDR3 sequence: CASSDTSGRGPNEQFF. The CDR3 DNA sequence: TGTGCCAGCAGTGACACTAGCGGGAGGGGGCCCAATGAGCAGTTCTTC. The chain joins TRBV25-1 to TRBJ2-1, with TRBD2 identical over 13 bases. The CDR3 is 16 residues long. Per germline, CDR1 MGHDK and CDR2 SYGVNS. J lost 6 bases, V lost 3 bases, and 5 bases had no gene match. The complete variable domain, with remaining parts taken from reference TRBV25-1 and TRBJ2-1, reads EADIYQTPRYLVIGTGKKITLECSQTMGHDKMYWYQQDPGMELHLIHYSYGVNSTEKGDLSSESTVSRIRTEHFPLTLESARPSHTSQYLCASSDTSGRGPNEQFFGPGTRLTVL.

The J gene is TRBJ2-7, the V gene TRBV3-1; TRBD2 is a possible D gene (6 bases). CDR1 is LGHDT, CDR2 YNNKEL, per germline (reference sequence). The CDR3 extends over 16 amino acids. V lost 2 bases to trimming and J lost 4 bases, with 18 bases between them. The CDR3 reads CASSQTPGTELYEQYF. CDR3 sequence (DNA): TGTGCCAGCAGCCAAACACCCGGGACTGAGTTATACGAGCAGTACTTC.

The rearrangement uses TRBV5-1 and TRBJ1-2, with D hard to call. The CDR3 contains 13 residues. CDR1 is SGHRS, CDR2 YFSETQ, per germline. V shed 4 bases and J shed 2 bases, with 9 bases lying between them. CDR3 protein: CASSQDTNYGYTF. CDR3 bases: TGCGCCAGCAGCCAAGACACCAACTATGGCTACACCTTC.

V and J are TRBV14 and TRBJ2-4; D perhaps matches TRBD2 (5 bases). CDR3 size: 15 residues. Germline V gene lookup returns CDR1 SGHDN and CDR2 FVKESK. The germline V and J ends were trimmed by 4 bases and 0 bases, with 10 bases remaining between them. The CDR3 DNA follows: TGTGCCAGCAGCCGGGGAGATCTAGCCAAAAACATTCAGTACTTC. Residues: CASSRGDLAKNIQYF.

The chain links TRBV10-3 to TRBJ1-4; 7 bases agree with TRBD1. CDR3 size: 14 residues. Germline CDR1 reads ENHRY; CDR2 reads SYGVKD. V shed 6 bases, J shed 0 bases, and the junction held 1 base outside the gene matches. The CDR3 DNA follows: TGTGCCATCAGCACAGGGGCAACTAATGAAAAACTGTTTTTT. Translation gives CAISTGATNEKLFF.